The T cell receptor beta chain under discussion was sequenced for a study of shared clonotypes between healthy human individuals. Broader study findings: Lower generation probabilities were found for non-shared clonotypes than for those shared by all four donors. Although depth was large, rarefaction showed that sequencing of the sorted subsets was incomplete. Donors were few, which limited the genetic and exposure-history diversity represented.

Each subset's genomic DNA was split evenly across several immunoSEQ plates. Profiling relied on immunoSEQ multiplex PCR, and the TCRdb table lists in-frame clones only, not all of them. The sample holds roughly 1,100,000 clones; about 77% are singletons and the top ten take about 1.5%. Comment on this clone: Its antigen is not known.

The germline V gene has CDR1 SGHAT and CDR2 FQNNGV. V lost 0 bases, J lost 4 bases, and 12 bases lay in between. CDR3 length: 15 residues. The receptor was isolated from a man aged 18-30 years in good health. The chain carries TRBV11-2 and TRBJ2-5; D is perhaps TRBD1 (5 bases). Specimen: memory CD4+ T cells sorted from blood. The subset was: CD45RA-negative fraction. The CDR3 sequence is CASSLESKGLETQYF. The CDR3 bases are TGTGCCAGCAGCTTAGAGTCTAAGGGGCTAGAGACCCAGTACTTC. The complete variable domain, with remaining parts taken from reference TRBV11-2 and TRBJ2-5, reads EAGVAQSPRYKIIEKRQSVAFWCNPISGHATLYWYQQILGQGPKLLIQFQNNGVVDDSQLPKDRFSAERLKGVDSTLKIQPAKLEDSAVYLCASSLESKGLETQYFGPGTRLLVL.